Listed below are T cell receptor beta chains from one sample, sequenced in a study of T cell changes during pregnancy in multiple sclerosis. Measured with immunoSEQ multiplex PCR; TCRdb has only the in-frame clones, and not every one. Of 100,000 or so clones detected, 85% to 95% appear once; the ten largest clones hold around 0.96%. The source was peripheral blood, collected before pregnancy. These receptors originate from a female donor with multiple sclerosis, enrolled in a pregnancy study. Each CDR3 is given with its conserved first and last residue. The D gene is left open where the match is weak. Not all rows give a size; the values are once, few, many and, for expanded clones, a class.

V	J	D	size	DNA	CDR3
TRBV7-8	TRBJ2-7	NA	NA	TGTGCCAGCAGCCCACCGGGACACGGAATCTCCTACGAGCAGTACTTC	CASSPPGHGISYEQYF
TRBV28	TRBJ1-5	NA	NA	TGTGCCAGCAGTTTGGGGGGACAGCCCCAGCATTTT	CASSLGGQPQHF
TRBV5-5	TRBJ2-1	TRBD2	once	TGTGCCAGCAGCACGTACCCGACTAGCGGGATCTACAATGAGCAGTTCTTC	CASSTYPTSGIYNEQFF
TRBV6-5	TRBJ2-1	TRBD1	NA	TGTGCCAGCACTAAACTTACAGGGGTTCATGAGCAGTTCTTC	CASTKLTGVHEQFF
TRBV20-1	TRBJ2-5	NA	NA	TGCAGTGCTAGAGATATGGAGACCCAGTACTTC	CSARDMETQYF
TRBV28	TRBJ2-6	NA	NA	TGTGCCAGCAGTTTAATCAGAACAGGGGCCAACGTCCTGACTTTC	CASSLIRTGANVLTF
TRBV6-6	TRBJ1-1	NA	NA	TGTGCCAGCAGCCCCGGAGGCCGGAACACTGAAGCTTTCTTT	CASSPGGRNTEAFF
TRBV7-8	TRBJ2-7	NA	NA	TGTGCCAGCAGCCTTACCGGGTCTGCCTACGAGCAGTACTTC	CASSLTGSAYEQYF
TRBV5-1	TRBJ2-1	NA	NA	TGCGCCAGCAGCGACTTGGACAAGCAGTTCTTC	CASSDLDKQFF
TRBV30	TRBJ1-4	TRBD1	NA	TGTGCCTGGAGTGGACAGGGTAAAGAAAAACTGTTTTTT	CAWSGQGKEKLFF
TRBV5-1	TRBJ2-5	TRBD1	NA	TGCGCCAGCAGCGGGACAGAAGAGACCCAGTACTTC	CASSGTEETQYF
TRBV13	TRBJ2-7	TRBD2	NA	TGTGCCAGCAGCGCAGGGACTAGCGGGATAGGCTACGAGCAGTACTTC	CASSAGTSGIGYEQYF
TRBV5-6	TRBJ1-1	NA	NA	TGTGCCAGCAGCTTGATAATGACGGGAAACACTGAAGCTTTCTTT	CASSLIMTGNTEAFF
TRBV30	TRBJ2-6	NA	NA	TGTGCCTGGACCAGCCGTACAGGGATCGATCCCTCTGGGGCCAACGTCCTGACTTTC	CAWTSRTGIDPSGANVLTF
TRBV6-1	TRBJ2-7	TRBD2	NA	TGTGCCAGCAGTGAAAACAGGGTATTGACTAGCGGGAGTCTTAACGAGCAGTACTTC	CASSENRVLTSGSLNEQYF
TRBV4-3	TRBJ2-2	NA	NA	TGCGCCAGCAGCCAAGATTCTCCCTGGGGCGGAAAGAACACCGGGGAGCTGTTTTTT	CASSQDSPWGGKNTGELFF
TRBV6-5	TRBJ2-2	NA	NA	TGTGCCAGCAGGGGGGCCGGGCTCATAACCGGGGAGCTGTTTTTT	CASRGAGLITGELFF
TRBV4-1	TRBJ2-2	TRBD1	NA	TGCGCCAGCAGCCAAACAGGGGCCGGGGAGCTGTTTTTT	CASSQTGAGELFF
TRBV30	TRBJ1-4	TRBD1	NA	TGTGCCTGGGAAGGCGGGACAGGGCTCGAAAAACTGTTTTTT	CAWEGGTGLEKLFF
TRBV2	TRBJ2-2	NA	NA	TGTGCCAGCAGTGAAGGGGGCTGGTTGGGAAACACCGGGGAGCTGTTTTTT	CASSEGGWLGNTGELFF
TRBV27	TRBJ2-5	NA	once	TGTGCCAGCAGTCGCACTCGACTAGAGGGTGAGACCCAGTACTTC	CASSRTRLEGETQYF
TRBV19	TRBJ2-1	TRBD2	NA	TGTGCCAGTAGTGTACTAGCGGGCCTGTACAATGAGCAGTTCTTC	CASSVLAGLYNEQFF
TRBV19	TRBJ1-5	NA	NA	TGTGCCAGTACCTCTCCCGGGGGTTATAGCAATCAGCCCCAGCATTTT	CASTSPGGYSNQPQHF
TRBV15	TRBJ2-1	TRBD2	NA	TGTGCCACCAGCGGTTCCGGGACTAGCAATGAGCAGTTCTTC	CATSGSGTSNEQFF
TRBV4-1	TRBJ2-7	TRBD2	NA	TGCGCCAGCAGCCAAGATAGAACTAGCGGGAGTTCATGGGAGCAGTACTTC	CASSQDRTSGSSWEQYF
TRBV2	TRBJ2-2	TRBD2	NA	TGTGCCTCGAAGGTACGGGAGGGCCTCACCGGGGAGCTGTTTTTT	CASKVREGLTGELFF
TRBV2	TRBJ1-4	TRBD1	once	TGTGCCAGCAGTGGACAGGGGGGGGGTGAAAAACTGTTTTTT	CASSGQGGGEKLFF
TRBV5-4	TRBJ2-5	TRBD1	once	TGTGCCAGCAGCAGGACAGGGGAGACCCAGTACTTC	CASSRTGETQYF
TRBV27	TRBJ2-7	TRBD2	NA	TGTGCCAGCAGTTTGGGACTAGCCTACGAGCAGTACTTC	CASSLGLAYEQYF
TRBV5-1	TRBJ2-1	TRBD2	NA	TGCGCCAGCAGCTCCCCAAATCGCACTAGCGGGAGTAGACTGGGCTATTACAATGAGCAGTTCTTC	CASSSPNRTSGSRLGYYNEQFF
TRBV29-1	TRBJ2-1	NA	NA	TGCAGCGGAGGGTACGGTTTGATGGGGAATGAGCAGTTCTTC	CSGGYGLMGNEQFF
TRBV7-9	TRBJ2-7	NA	NA	TGTGCCAGCAGCATTTCGCGGTCGACAGGATCTTCTAAGTACTTC	CASSISRSTGSSKYF
TRBV19	TRBJ2-7	TRBD1	once	TGTGCCAGTAGTGTCACAGGGGGCCACGAGCAGTACTTC	CASSVTGGHEQYF
TRBV5-1	TRBJ2-7	TRBD1	NA	TGCGCCAGCAGCAAGGGACAGACATCCTACGAGCAGTACTTC	CASSKGQTSYEQYF
TRBV11-3	TRBJ2-3	TRBD2	once	TGTGCCAGCAGCTTCACTAGCGGTCAGGATACGCAGTATTTT	CASSFTSGQDTQYF
TRBV4-3	TRBJ2-2	NA	NA	TGCGCCAGCAGCCCCCTCATACAGGCCGGGGAGCTGTTTTTT	CASSPLIQAGELFF
TRBV13	TRBJ2-5	TRBD2	NA	TGTGCCAGCAGCTTAGCCCGCGGGGGGACCCAGTACTTC	CASSLARGGTQYF
TRBV19	TRBJ1-5	NA	NA	TGTGCCAGTAGACATTATAGCAATCAGCCCCAGCATTTT	CASRHYSNQPQHF
TRBV6-6	TRBJ1-4	NA	once	TGTGCCAGCAGTTATCTCGCGGTGGATAATGAAAAACTGTTTTTT	CASSYLAVDNEKLFF
TRBV2	TRBJ2-3	TRBD1	NA	TGTGCCAGCAGCCCCCGGGACAGGCGATATTTT	CASSPRDRRYF